This T cell receptor (beta chain) was recorded in a study of cytomegalovirus exposure and HLA in healthy donors. Primers included in the PCR were 60 Vbeta and 13 Jbeta primers. Libraries were prepared by immunoSEQ multiplex PCR; TCRdb keeps only in-frame clonotypes and omits some of them. This repertoire comprises 70,000 to 90,000 clones; its ten largest clones make up approximately 4.2%. V lost 7 bases to trimming and J lost 6 bases, with 21 bases between them. The CDR3 is made up of 15 amino acids. The V gene's germline CDR1 is LNHDA and CDR2 SQIVND (reference sequence). Worth noting for this clone: Its matching antigen is unknown.

General study findings and limits: Most CMV-associated TCR beta chains were later found to appear HLA-restricted. Among the CMV-associated chains, three were confirmed in vitro as specific for CMV antigens.

V usage is TRBV19 and J usage is TRBJ1-1; perhaps TRBD1 as D (5 bases). Sequenced: PBMCs. This clonotype was sampled from a young man in good health and CMV-seropositive. This CDR3 is CASTISGRERSEAFF. CDR3 bases: TGTGCCAGTACCATATCGGGACGGGAGCGCTCTGAAGCTTTCTTT.